Below, 3 T cell receptor beta chains from the same sample are listed, as sequenced in a study of human T cells and chemical hapten exposure. Using its own MiXCR run on the RACE reads, TCRdb lists one record per CDR3 protein. Here the sample spans about 54,000 distinct CDR3 sequences, around 10% being singletons. The time point denotes: patch test 2, 6 weeks after DPC sensitization. Treatment defined: therapeutic diphenylcyclopropenone sensitization with weekly scalp DPC. This specimen consisted of whole blood, obtained in connection with sensitization to the hapten diphenylcyclopropenone (DPC). All receptors derive from a woman aged 50 to 60 with alopecia areata. Some clones in this sample may be carry-over from other donors' samples.

This clonotype was seen repeatedly, ten times or more. The DNA of the CDR3 is TGTGCCAGCAGTGACTGGGGGGCACGCACAGATACGCAGTATTTT. It encodes CASSDWGARTDTQYF. The chain couples TRBV2 to TRBJ2-3; D could derive from TRBD1 or TRBD2 (6 bases each). Germline CDR1 is SNHLY and CDR2 is FYNNEI. This CDR3 spans 15 amino acids. The germline V and J ends were trimmed by 3 bases and 1 base, with 11 bases remaining between them.

This clonotype was seen at least ten times. The genes are TRBV6-5 and TRBJ1-1; D may be TRBD1 (6 bases). This CDR3 has 16 amino acids. Germline V gene data show CDR1 as MNHEY and CDR2 as SVGAGI. V lost 5 bases and J lost 1, with 17 bases in between. The CDR3 loop is CASSPRQGRQNTEAFF. The CDR3 coding sequence is TGTGCCAGCAGTCCTCGTCAGGGGAGACAGAACACTGAAGCTTTCTTT.

This clonotype has ten or more counts. This sequence joins TRBV20-1 and TRBJ1-1; D is ambiguous. CDR1 is DFQATT, CDR2 SNEGSKA, per germline (reference sequence). The CDR3 is 13 amino acids. The V end was cut by 7 bases, the J end by 1 base, with 13 bases between. CDR3 residues: CSEFRRRNTEAFF. As DNA, the CDR3 is TGCAGTGAGTTCCGCAGGAGGAACACTGAAGCTTTCTTT.